This T cell receptor (beta chain) appears in the sequencing data of a study of T-cell memory formation after mild COVID-19. Broader study findings: Among CD4+ contracting clones, most were CM and EM, and CD8+ ones EMRA. In pre-infection memory, a portion of responding clones appeared, which suggested that cross-reactive memory joined. The study found balanced CD4/CD8 in clones contracting day 15 to 85 and a CD4+ lean in later expanders.

Between the trimmed V and J ends, which lost 5 bases and 0 bases, there was a span of 11 bases. The CDR3 is 15 residues long. The germline gives CDR1 LGHNA, CDR2 YNFKEQ. Using its own MiXCR run on the 5' RACE reads, TCRdb lists one record per CDR3 protein. Of 140,000 or so distinct CDR3 sequences in the sample, 15% to 20% were seen once. This clonotype came up a few times. The target antigen is unknown. The chain couples TRBV4-2 to TRBJ2-4; D not certain. Sequencing was performed on PBMCs or a T cell subset sorted from them (not recorded which). This clonotype was obtained from an adult woman who had mild COVID-19 (a few samples of this study predate the infection). Cell type and time point are not known. DNA for the CDR3: TGTGCCAGCAGCTCATCTAGAGGAGCCAAAAACATTCAGTACTTC. Protein: CASSSSRGAKNIQYF.